Below, 25 T cell receptor beta chains from the same sample are listed, as sequenced in a study of Ad26.COV2.S vaccination and SARS-CoV-2 variants. The treatment here: around 19 received Ad26.COV2.S at low or high dose, single or two shots; about 5 received placebo; per-sample allocation not given. Collection of the samples took place on day 63 after the first injection of vaccine or placebo. The table came from immunoSEQ multiplex PCR; TCRdb's copy has only in-frame clones and leaves some out. The sample holds some 370,000 clones, about 83% seen once. The sample here was peripheral blood, taken in a trial of Ad26.COV2.S vaccine versus placebo. These receptors were taken from a person between 18 and 65 years old who received the Ad26.COV2.S COVID-19 vaccine or a placebo.

This chain uses TRBV7-3 with TRBJ2-3; D is perhaps TRBD1 (6 bases). With 6 bases removed from V and 6 bases from J, the gap between germline ends came to 13 bases. CDR1 is SGHTA and CDR2 is FQGTGA in the germline V gene. This CDR3 has 13 residues. The CDR3 DNA reads TGTGCCAGCAGAAGACAGGAGACCGATACGCAGTATTTT. Protein: CASRRQETDTQYF. The full variable domain, with the rest looked up from reference TRBV7-3 and TRBJ2-3, is GAGVSQTPSNKVTEKGKYVELRCDPISGHTALYWYRQSLGQGPEFLIYFQGTGAADDSGLPNDRFFAVRPEGSVSTLKIQRTERGDSAVYLCASRRQETDTQYFGPGTRLTVL.

The chain combines TRBV5-1 with TRBJ1-5; possibly TRBD1 for D (5 bases). The CDR3 extends over 15 amino acids. V lost 0 bases and J lost 7, with 14 bases in between. Germline V gives CDR1 SGHRS, CDR2 YFSETQ. The CDR3 reads CASSLGGGTRQPQHF. The CDR3 bases are TGCGCCAGCAGCTTGGGTGGAGGGACTCGACAGCCCCAGCATTTT.

The sample holds one count of this clone. The V and J genes are TRBV29-1 and TRBJ1-2; a possible D gene is TRBD1 (5 bases). CDR1 is SQVTM, CDR2 ANQGSEA, per germline. V lost 3 bases to trimming and J lost 0 bases, with 14 bases between them. The length of the CDR3 is 15 residues. CDR3 sequence (DNA): TGCAGCGTTGAGGGGACGTTAAACACTAACTATGGCTACACCTTC. This sequence encodes CSVEGTLNTNYGYTF.

In its sample, this clone was seen a few times. The rearrangement joins TRBV7-2 to TRBJ1-5, with 8 bases fitting TRBD1. The CDR3 runs 14 residues. With 3 bases clipped from V and 7 bases from J, the junction kept 5 bases outside the gene matches. Germline V gene sequence: CDR1 SGHTA, CDR2 FQGNSA. Here the CDR3 DNA reads TGTGCCAGCAGCTTTGACAGGGGAGGACAGCCCCAGCATTTT. Amino acid sequence: CASSFDRGGQPQHF.

The chain employs TRBV10-3 and TRBJ2-1; 7 bases line up with TRBD2. V lost 11 bases to trimming and J lost 9 bases; unmatched junction nucleotides: 25. The CDR3 contains 17 residues. Germline CDR1 reads ENHRY; CDR2 reads SYGVKD. CDR3 in amino acids: CASELPSVFWTRREQFF. The CDR3 coding sequence is TGTGCCTCCGAGCTCCCTAGCGTCTTCTGGACTAGACGTGAGCAGTTCTTC.

This chain joins TRBV10-3 and TRBJ1-1; D call uncertain. Trimming took off 0 bases at V and 2 bases at J, with 10 bases between the two ends. This CDR3 has 15 amino acids. Germline loops: CDR1 ENHRY, CDR2 SYGVKD. Written as DNA, the CDR3 is TGTGCCATCAGTGAGTCGGGCCGGTCAAACACTGAAGCTTTCTTT. It translates to CAISESGRSNTEAFF.

The V gene is TRBV7-9, the J gene TRBJ2-7, with 8 bases identical to TRBD1. The CDR3 contains 16 residues. V lost 0 bases, J lost 2 bases, and 6 bases stayed unmatched. The germline V gene encodes CDR1 SEHNR and CDR2 FQNEAQ (reference sequence). CDR3 loop: CASSLARGLPTYEQYF. CDR3 coding DNA: TGTGCCAGCAGCTTAGCCAGGGGGCTTCCCACCTACGAGCAGTACTTC.

The chain carries TRBV11-3 and TRBJ2-6; TRBD1 might be the D (6 bases). V lost 5 bases, J lost 3 bases, and 11 bases lay in between. Per germline, CDR1 SGHNT and CDR2 YENEEA. This CDR3 spans 15 amino acids. The CDR3 DNA sequence: TGTGCCAGCAGCGCAACAGGGAGTGGGGCCAACGTCCTGACTTTC. This translates into CASSATGSGANVLTF.

Comments on this clone: Germline is not matched at one junction end, which may reflect a read error. Other DNA sequences of this sample code for an identical CDR3. J is TRBJ2-2 and V is TRBV11-3; 11 bases are a match to TRBD2. Germline loops: CDR1 SGHNT, CDR2 YENEEA. The CDR3 loop spans 18 amino acids. This CDR3 reads CASSLAGTSGPNTGELFF. In DNA form, the CDR3 reads TGTGCCAGCAGTTTAGCCGGGACTAGCGGTCCGAACACCGGGGAGCTGTTTTTT.

This clone was seen once. This rearrangement joins TRBV19 to TRBJ1-5; D is possibly TRBD1 (5 bases). Germline-derived CDR1 and CDR2 are LNHDA and SQIVND (reference sequence). Trimming stripped 6 bases from V and 7 bases from J, with 22 bases between. The CDR3 spans 16 residues. This CDR3 is CASSLSGGWRGQPQHF. DNA of the CDR3: TGTGCCAGTAGCCTCTCCGGGGGGTGGCGAGGGCAGCCCCAGCATTTT.

The gene calls are TRBV5-4 and TRBJ2-1; TRBD2 matches 10 bases. Germline V gives CDR1 SGHNT, CDR2 YYREEE (reference sequence). The ends lost 4 bases at V and 6 bases at J; junction bases unmatched: 7. This CDR3 region has 15 residues. The CDR3 sequence: CASSRGTSVSNEQFF. Here the CDR3 DNA reads TGTGCCAGCAGCCGCGGGACTAGCGTATCCAATGAGCAGTTCTTC. The variable domain in full, with the rest retrieved from reference TRBV5-4 and TRBJ2-1, is ETGVTQSPTHLIKTRGQQVTLRCSSQSGHNTVSWYQQALGQGPQFIFQYYREEENGRGNFPPRFSGLQFPNYSSELNVNALELDDSALYLCASSRGTSVSNEQFFGPGTRLTVL.

The chain employs TRBV11-2 and TRBJ2-4, with D possibly being TRBD1 (6 bases). Deletions cut 4 bases from V and 6 bases from J, with 19 bases between. Germline values: CDR1 SGHAT, CDR2 FQNNGV. The CDR3 length is 16 residues. Here the CDR3 reads CASSSFAERGRNIQYF. Here the CDR3 DNA reads TGTGCCAGCAGCTCATTCGCAGAGAGGGGGAGAAACATTCAGTACTTC.

The chain couples TRBV6-6 to TRBJ1-5; D gene ambiguous. This CDR3 has 16 amino acids. Germline V gene sequence: CDR1 MNHNY, CDR2 SVGAGI (reference sequence). Trimming removed 3 bases at V and 3 bases at J, with 15 bases between. As DNA, the CDR3 is TGTGCCAGCAGTTATTCGGGTTCTCCCCACAATCAGCCCCAGCATTTT. Translation: CASSYSGSPHNQPQHF.

V and J are TRBV11-2 and TRBJ2-7, with TRBD2 matching 13 bases. The CDR3 is made up of 15 amino acids. The trim removed 6 bases at V and 3 bases at J, leaving 5 bases unmatched. Per the germline V gene, CDR1 is SGHAT and CDR2 is FQNNGV. The CDR3 protein is CASRPWTSGSYEQYF. CDR3 in DNA: TGTGCCAGCAGACCCTGGACTAGCGGGAGCTACGAGCAGTACTTC.

This clone has just a few counts. The chain uses TRBV19 and TRBJ1-1; no reliable D call. The CDR3 consists of 13 residues. The germline V gene has CDR1 LNHDA and CDR2 SQIVND (reference sequence). The ends were cut back, 8 bases at V and 3 bases at J, with 13 bases in the middle. In DNA, the CDR3 is TGTGCCAGTTGCTGGGCAGGCGACACTGAAGCTTTCTTT. As protein: CASCWAGDTEAFF.

This clone was counted between two and nine times. This chain links TRBV6-5 with TRBJ1-3; D unresolved. This CDR3 is 13 amino acids long. The V gene lost 0 bases and the J gene lost 8 bases, with 8 bases spanning the gap. Germline CDR1 reads MNHEY; CDR2 reads SVGAGI. CDR3 loop: CASSYSKYHTIYF. CDR3 DNA sequence: TGTGCCAGCAGTTACTCGAAGTACCACACCATATATTTT.

This clone was counted once. The CDR3 sequence is CATSRDKTGRGREQYF. In DNA form, the CDR3 reads TGTGCCACCAGCAGAGATAAGACGGGGAGGGGTAGGGAGCAGTACTTC. The rearrangement joins TRBV15 to TRBJ2-7; 7 bases are a match to TRBD2. The CDR3 consists of 16 residues. Per germline, CDR1 LNHNV and CDR2 YYDKDF (reference sequence). V dropped 0 bases and J dropped 7; count of bases not matched to a gene: 12.

The chain joins TRBV24-1 to TRBJ1-3; D not resolved. The V gene lost 3 bases and the J gene lost 4 bases, with 9 bases spanning the gap. Germline CDR1 and CDR2: KGHDR and SFDVKD. CDR3 size: 14 residues. In DNA, the CDR3 is TGTGCCACCAGTGATCCACCGGGCGGAAACACCATATATTTT. As protein: CATSDPPGGNTIYF.

The rearrangement links TRBV4-1 to TRBJ2-4; D might be TRBD1 or TRBD2, each matching 5 bases. Looked up from germline, CDR1 is MGHRA and CDR2 is YSYEKL. V was cut by 5 bases and J by 1 base, with 18 bases left in between. The CDR3 length is 17 residues. Written as DNA, the CDR3 is TGCGCCAGCAGCGTCTATGCGGAAGAGGGGGCCAAAAACATTCAGTACTTC. This codes for CASSVYAEEGAKNIQYF.

For this clone: The sample has other DNA sequences that encode this CDR3 too. The chain uses TRBV4-3 and TRBJ2-7, with TRBD2 as a possible D gene (5 bases). The ends were cut back, 0 bases at V and 1 base at J, with 7 bases in the middle. From germline, CDR1 is LGHNA and CDR2 YSLEER. This CDR3 is built from 14 residues. The CDR3 protein is CASSQDRESYEQYF. The CDR3, as DNA: TGCGCCAGCAGCCAAGATCGGGAATCCTACGAGCAGTACTTC.

The rearrangement links TRBV5-5 to TRBJ1-6; D may be TRBD1 (5 bases). The germline V and J ends were trimmed by 0 bases and 7 bases, with 11 bases remaining between them. CDR3 length equals 15 residues. Germline CDR1 SGHKS, CDR2 YYEKEE (reference sequence). The CDR3 DNA sequence: TGTGCCAGCAGCTTGGTAGTCAGGGAGAATTCACCCCTCCACTTT. As protein: CASSLVVRENSPLHF.

This chain uses TRBV18 with TRBJ1-4, with 8 bases lining up with TRBD1. CDR1 and CDR2 (germline): KGHSH, LQKENI. Germline trimming cut 5 bases from V and 0 bases from J; bases unmatched to any gene: 2. This CDR3 contains 15 residues. The chain's CDR3 is CASSGQGATNEKLFF. The CDR3 DNA follows: TGTGCCAGCTCAGGACAGGGCGCAACTAATGAAAAACTGTTTTTT.

The chain recombines TRBV3-1 (or the pseudogene TRBV3-2) with TRBJ2-3; 7 nucleotides agree with TRBD2. V trimming: 1 base; J trimming: 6 bases; junction bases outside the gene matches: 10. The CDR3 is 16 residues long. The germline V gene has CDR1 LGHDT and CDR2 YNNKEL (reference sequence). CDR3 coding DNA: TGTGCCAGCAGCCAAGTTCCTCGCGGGAGCCCCGATACGCAGTATTTT. It codes for CASSQVPRGSPDTQYF.

The chain is built from TRBV6-2 or TRBV6-3 and TRBJ1-5; D call uncertain. The germline gives CDR1 MNHEY, CDR2 SVGEGT. Trimming took 4 bases from V and 5 from J, leaving 12 bases between them. The CDR3 has 14 residues. The CDR3: CASSSLIRDQPQHF. For the CDR3, the DNA is TGTGCCAGCAGTTCCCTAATAAGGGATCAGCCCCAGCATTTT.

This chain connects TRBV5-1 to TRBJ2-1; 8 nucleotides align to TRBD2. Trimming at V came to 6 bases and at J to 6 bases, leaving 14 bases not matched to a gene. The CDR3 is 16 amino acids. CDR1 is SGHRS, CDR2 YFSETQ, per germline. The CDR3 reads CASTLGWSGSVNEQFF. As DNA, the CDR3 is TGCGCCAGCACCCTGGGGTGGAGCGGGAGTGTCAATGAGCAGTTCTTC.